This T cell receptor (beta chain) was captured by sequencing in a study of blood T cell repertoires in COVID-19. About the research overall: Samples of COVID-19 (acute and convalescent) were obtained from the United States, Italy and Spain. Sample material is recorded as cDNA or gDNA derived from T cells, B-cell-depleted T cells, or PBMCs.

Original analysis: How many nucleated cells were present was estimated from reference gene primer amplification. Produced via immunoSEQ multiplex PCR; TCRdb's table is partial and in-frame only. V and J calls and clone size come straight from that table; D and trimming were deduced from the DNA. The sample lists hundreds of thousands of clones; 82% were seen once. The material sequenced was peripheral blood. The source of this sequence is a woman older than 75 with acute or convalescent COVID-19.

The CDR3 spells CASSAGTGSEYYGYTF. CDR3 nucleotide sequence: TGTGCCAGCAGCGCTGGGACAGGGAGTGAGTACTATGGCTACACCTTC. The V gene is TRBV7-9, the J gene TRBJ1-2; 9 bases are shared with TRBD1. Per the germline V gene, CDR1 is SEHNR and CDR2 is FQNEAQ (reference sequence). J lost 3 bases, V lost 5 bases, and 10 bases had no gene match. The CDR3 has 16 residues.